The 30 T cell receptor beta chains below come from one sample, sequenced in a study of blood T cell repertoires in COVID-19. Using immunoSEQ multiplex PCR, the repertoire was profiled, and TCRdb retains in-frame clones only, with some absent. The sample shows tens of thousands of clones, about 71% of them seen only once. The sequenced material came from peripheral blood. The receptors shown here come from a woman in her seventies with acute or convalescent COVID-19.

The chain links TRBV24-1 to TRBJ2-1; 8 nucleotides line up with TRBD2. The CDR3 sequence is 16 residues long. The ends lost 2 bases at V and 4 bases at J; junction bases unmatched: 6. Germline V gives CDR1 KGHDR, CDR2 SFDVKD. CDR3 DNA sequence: TGTGCCACCAGTGATTCGGTAGTAGCGGGGTACAATGAGCAGTTCTTC. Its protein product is CATSDSVVAGYNEQFF.

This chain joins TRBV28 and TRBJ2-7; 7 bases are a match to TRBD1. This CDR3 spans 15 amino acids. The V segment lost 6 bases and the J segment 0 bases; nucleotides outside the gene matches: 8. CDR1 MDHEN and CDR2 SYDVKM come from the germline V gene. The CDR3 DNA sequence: TGTGCCAGCAGCTCAGGGGGTTCCCACTCCTACGAGCAGTACTTC. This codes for CASSSGGSHSYEQYF.

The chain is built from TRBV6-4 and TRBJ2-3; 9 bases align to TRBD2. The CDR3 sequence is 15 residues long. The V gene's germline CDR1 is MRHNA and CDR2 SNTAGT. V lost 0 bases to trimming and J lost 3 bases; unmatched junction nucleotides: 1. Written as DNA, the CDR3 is TGTGCCAGCAGTGACTCGAGCGGGGGGACAGATACGCAGTATTTT. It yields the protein CASSDSSGGTDTQYF.

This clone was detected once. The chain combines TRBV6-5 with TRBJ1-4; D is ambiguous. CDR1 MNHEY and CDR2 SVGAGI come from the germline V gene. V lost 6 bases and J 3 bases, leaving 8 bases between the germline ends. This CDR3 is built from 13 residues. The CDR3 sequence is CASRADANEKLFF. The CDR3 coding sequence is TGTGCCAGCAGGGCAGATGCTAATGAAAAACTGTTTTTT.

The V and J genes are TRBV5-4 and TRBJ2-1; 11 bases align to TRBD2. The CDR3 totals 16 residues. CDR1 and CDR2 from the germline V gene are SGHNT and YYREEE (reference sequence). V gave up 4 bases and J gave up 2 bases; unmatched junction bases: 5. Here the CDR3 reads CASSRGTSGTYNEQFF. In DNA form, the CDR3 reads TGTGCCAGCAGCCGCGGGACTAGCGGTACCTACAATGAGCAGTTCTTC.

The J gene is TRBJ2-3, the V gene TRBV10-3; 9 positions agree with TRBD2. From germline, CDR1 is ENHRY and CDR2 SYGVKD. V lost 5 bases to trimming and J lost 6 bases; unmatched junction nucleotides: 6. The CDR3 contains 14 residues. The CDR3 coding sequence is TGTGCCATCAGTTCTAGCGGGACGGTGGATACGCAGTATTTT. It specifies CAISSSGTVDTQYF.

For the CDR3, the DNA is TGCGCCAGCAGCTCAGGACAGGGGGCAGTGAACACTGAAGCTTTCTTT. Its protein is CASSSGQGAVNTEAFF. The genes are TRBV5-1 and TRBJ1-1; 11 bases are shared with TRBD1. Germline trimming cut 3 bases from V and 0 bases from J; bases unmatched to any gene: 4. Germline lookup yields CDR1 SGHRS and CDR2 YFSETQ. The CDR3 is 16 amino acids.

The CDR3 DNA is TGTGCCAGCAGTTACTCGTCAGCGGGGGAAACCTACGAGCAGTACTTC. Its translation is CASSYSSAGETYEQYF. The chain carries TRBV6-5 and TRBJ2-7, with TRBD2 matching over 8 bases. Germline V CDR1 and CDR2: MNHEY, SVGAGI. CDR3 length: 16 amino acids. With 0 bases clipped from V and 2 bases from J, the junction kept 6 bases outside the gene matches.

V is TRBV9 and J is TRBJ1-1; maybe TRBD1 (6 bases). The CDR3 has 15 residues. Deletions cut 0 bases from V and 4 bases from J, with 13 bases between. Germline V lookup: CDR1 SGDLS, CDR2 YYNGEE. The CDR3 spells CASSVDGGRGTEAFF. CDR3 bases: TGTGCCAGCAGCGTAGATGGGGGCCGAGGCACTGAAGCTTTCTTT.

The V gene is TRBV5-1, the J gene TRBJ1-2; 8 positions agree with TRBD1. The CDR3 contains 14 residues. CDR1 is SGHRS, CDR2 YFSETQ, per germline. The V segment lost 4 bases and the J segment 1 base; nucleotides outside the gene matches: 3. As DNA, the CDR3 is TGCGCCAGCAGCACCGGACAGGGTAACTATGGCTACACCTTC. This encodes CASSTGQGNYGYTF. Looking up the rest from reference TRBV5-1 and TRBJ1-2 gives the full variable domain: KAGVTQTPRYLIKTRGQQVTLSCSPISGHRSVSWYQQTPGQGLQFLFEYFSETQRNKGNFPGRFSGRQFSNSRSEMNVSTLELGDSALYLCASSTGQGNYGYTFGSGTRLTVV.

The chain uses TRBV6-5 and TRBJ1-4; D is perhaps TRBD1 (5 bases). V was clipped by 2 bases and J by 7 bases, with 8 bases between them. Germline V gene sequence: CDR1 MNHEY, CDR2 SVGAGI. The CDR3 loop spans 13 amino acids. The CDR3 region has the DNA TGTGCCAGCAGTTACCGGACACTTGAAAAACTGTTTTTT. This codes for CASSYRTLEKLFF.

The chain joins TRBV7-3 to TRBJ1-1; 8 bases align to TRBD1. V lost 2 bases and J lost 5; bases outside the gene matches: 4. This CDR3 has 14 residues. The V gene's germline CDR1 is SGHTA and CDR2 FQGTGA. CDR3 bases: TGTGCCAGCAGCTTACAGGGGGCGCGAACTGAAGCTTTCTTT. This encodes CASSLQGARTEAFF.

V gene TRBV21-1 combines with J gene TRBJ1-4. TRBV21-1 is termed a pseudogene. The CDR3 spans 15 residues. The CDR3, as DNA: TGTGCCAGGGATCCTCTGGGAGGGATAGGTGAAAAACTGTTTTTT. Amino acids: CARDPLGGIGEKLFF.

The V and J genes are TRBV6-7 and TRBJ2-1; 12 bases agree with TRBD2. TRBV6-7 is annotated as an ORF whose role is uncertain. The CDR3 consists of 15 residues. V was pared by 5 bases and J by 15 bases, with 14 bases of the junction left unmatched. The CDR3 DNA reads TGTGCCAGCAGTCAAATCGGACTAGCGGGACCTGTTTTGTTCTTC. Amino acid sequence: CASSQIGLAGPVLFF.

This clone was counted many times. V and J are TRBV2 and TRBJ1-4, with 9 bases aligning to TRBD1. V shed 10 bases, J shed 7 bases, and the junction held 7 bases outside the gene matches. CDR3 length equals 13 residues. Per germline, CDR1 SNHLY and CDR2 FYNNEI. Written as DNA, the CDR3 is TGTGCCACCCTAACAGGGGGCACTGAAAAACTGTTTTTT. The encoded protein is CATLTGGTEKLFF.

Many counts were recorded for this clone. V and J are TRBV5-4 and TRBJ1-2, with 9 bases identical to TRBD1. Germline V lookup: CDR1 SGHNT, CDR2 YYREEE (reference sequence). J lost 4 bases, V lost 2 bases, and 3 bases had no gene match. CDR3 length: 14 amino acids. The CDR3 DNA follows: TGTGCCAGCAGCTTAGGACAGGGGAGCTATGGCTACACCTTC. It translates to CASSLGQGSYGYTF.

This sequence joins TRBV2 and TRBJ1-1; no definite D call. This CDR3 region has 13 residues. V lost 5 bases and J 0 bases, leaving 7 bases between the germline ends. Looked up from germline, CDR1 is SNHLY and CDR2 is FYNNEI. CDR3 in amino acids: CASSFRMNTEAFF. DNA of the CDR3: TGTGCCAGCAGTTTTAGAATGAACACTGAAGCTTTCTTT.

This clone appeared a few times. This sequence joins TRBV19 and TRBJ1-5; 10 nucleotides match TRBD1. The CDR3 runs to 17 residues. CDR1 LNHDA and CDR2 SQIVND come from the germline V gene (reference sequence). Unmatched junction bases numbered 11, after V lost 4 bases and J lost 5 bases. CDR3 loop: CASSTQTGGASDQPQHF. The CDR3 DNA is TGTGCCAGTAGTACCCAGACAGGGGGCGCGTCCGATCAGCCCCAGCATTTT.

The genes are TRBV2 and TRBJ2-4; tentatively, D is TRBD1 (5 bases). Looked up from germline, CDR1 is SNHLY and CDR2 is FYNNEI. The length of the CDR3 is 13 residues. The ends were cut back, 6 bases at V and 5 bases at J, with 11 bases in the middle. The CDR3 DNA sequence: TGTGCCAGCAGAAGGGGTCAAGAAAACATTCAGTACTTC. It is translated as CASRRGQENIQYF.

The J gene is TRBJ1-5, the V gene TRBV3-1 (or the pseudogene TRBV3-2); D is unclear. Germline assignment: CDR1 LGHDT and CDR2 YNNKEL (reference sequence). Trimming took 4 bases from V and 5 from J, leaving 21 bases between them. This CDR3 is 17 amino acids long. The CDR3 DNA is TGTGCCAGCAGCCGCTTCAGTCCCATTTGGCATCATCAGCCCCAGCATTTT. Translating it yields CASSRFSPIWHHQPQHF.

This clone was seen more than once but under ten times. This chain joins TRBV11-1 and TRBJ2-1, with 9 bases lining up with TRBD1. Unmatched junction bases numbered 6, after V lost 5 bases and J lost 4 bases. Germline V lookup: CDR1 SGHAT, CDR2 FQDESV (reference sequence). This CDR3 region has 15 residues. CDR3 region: CASSTGQGSYNEQFF. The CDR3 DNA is TGTGCCAGCAGCACGGGACAGGGCTCTTACAATGAGCAGTTCTTC.

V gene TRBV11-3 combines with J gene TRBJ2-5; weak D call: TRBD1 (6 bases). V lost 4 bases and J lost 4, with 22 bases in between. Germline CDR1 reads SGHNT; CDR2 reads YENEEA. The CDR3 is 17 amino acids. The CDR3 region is CASSYNGHSGTRETQYF. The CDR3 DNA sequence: TGTGCCAGCAGCTACAACGGGCACAGTGGGACAAGAGAGACCCAGTACTTC.

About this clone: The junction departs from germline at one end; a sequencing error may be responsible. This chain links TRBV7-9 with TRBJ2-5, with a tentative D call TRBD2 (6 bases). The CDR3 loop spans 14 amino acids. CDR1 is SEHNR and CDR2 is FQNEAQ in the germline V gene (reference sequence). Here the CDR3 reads CASSLGGGGEAQYF. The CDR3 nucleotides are TGTGCCAGCAGCTTAGGGGGAGGAGGAGAGGCCCAGTACTTC.

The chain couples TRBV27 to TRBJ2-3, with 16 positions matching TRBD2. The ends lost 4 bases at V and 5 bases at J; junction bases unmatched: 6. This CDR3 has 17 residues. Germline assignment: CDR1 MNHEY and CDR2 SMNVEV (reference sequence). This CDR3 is CASSSLGLAGGQDTQYF. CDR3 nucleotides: TGTGCCAGCAGTTCCCTGGGACTAGCGGGGGGGCAAGATACGCAGTATTTT.

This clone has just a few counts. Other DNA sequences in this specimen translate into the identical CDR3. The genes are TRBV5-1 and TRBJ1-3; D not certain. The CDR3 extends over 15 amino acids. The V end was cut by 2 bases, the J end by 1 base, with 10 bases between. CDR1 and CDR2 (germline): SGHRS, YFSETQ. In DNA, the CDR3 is TGCGCCAGCAGCTTAGGCGACTTTTCTGGAAACACCATATATTTT. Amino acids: CASSLGDFSGNTIYF.

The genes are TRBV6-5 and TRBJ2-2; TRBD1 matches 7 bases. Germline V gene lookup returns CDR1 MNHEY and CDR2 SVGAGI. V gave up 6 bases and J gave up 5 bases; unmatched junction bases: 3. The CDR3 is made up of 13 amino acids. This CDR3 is CASSPQGTGELFF. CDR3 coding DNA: TGTGCCAGCAGCCCACAGGGGACCGGGGAGCTGTTTTTT.

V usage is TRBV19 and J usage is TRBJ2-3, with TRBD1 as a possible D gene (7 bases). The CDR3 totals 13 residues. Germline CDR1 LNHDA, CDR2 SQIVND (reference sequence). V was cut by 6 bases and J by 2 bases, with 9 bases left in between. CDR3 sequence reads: CASREGATDTQYF. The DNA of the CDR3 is TGTGCCAGTAGGGAGGGGGCCACAGATACGCAGTATTTT. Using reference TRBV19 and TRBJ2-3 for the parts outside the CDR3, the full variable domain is DGGITQSPKYLFRKEGQNVTLSCEQNLNHDAMYWYRQDPGQGLRLIYYSQIVNDFQKGDIAEGYSVSREKKESFPLTVTSAQKNPTAFYLCASREGATDTQYFGPGTRLTVL.

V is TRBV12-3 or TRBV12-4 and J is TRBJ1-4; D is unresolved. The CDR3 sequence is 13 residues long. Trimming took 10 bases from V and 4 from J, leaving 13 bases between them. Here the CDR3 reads CATAGGFNEKLFF. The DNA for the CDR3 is TGTGCCACCGCTGGCGGGTTTAATGAAAAACTGTTTTTT.

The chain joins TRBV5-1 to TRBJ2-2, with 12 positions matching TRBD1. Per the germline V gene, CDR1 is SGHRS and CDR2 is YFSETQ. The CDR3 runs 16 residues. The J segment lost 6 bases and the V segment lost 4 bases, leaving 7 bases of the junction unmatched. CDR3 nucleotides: TGCGCCAGCAGCATTGGGACAGGGGGCAAACCCGGGGAGCTGTTTTTT. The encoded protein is CASSIGTGGKPGELFF.

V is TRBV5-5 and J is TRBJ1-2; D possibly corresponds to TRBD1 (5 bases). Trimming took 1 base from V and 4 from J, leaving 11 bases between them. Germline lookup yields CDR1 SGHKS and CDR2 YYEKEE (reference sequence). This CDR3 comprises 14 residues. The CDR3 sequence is CASSLPGYVYGYTF. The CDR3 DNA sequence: TGTGCCAGCAGCTTGCCAGGGTACGTCTATGGCTACACCTTC.